Each of the 20 T cell receptor beta chains below was sequenced from the same sample in a study of cytomegalovirus exposure and HLA in healthy donors. Primers: 60 Vbeta forward and 13 Jbeta reverse. Generated by immunoSEQ multiplex PCR, the TCRdb table keeps only in-frame clones and is missing some. The top ten hold less than 10% of the sample, which has over 100,000 clones, around four fifths seen once. Sequencing input: PBMCs. The receptors come from a woman between 45 and 60 years old in good health and CMV-seropositive.

The chain combines TRBV28 with TRBJ2-7; the match to TRBD2 covers 14 bases. Germline lookup yields CDR1 MDHEN and CDR2 SYDVKM. This CDR3 has 20 amino acids. With V trimmed by 2 bases and J by 2 bases, 14 bases remained unmatched. The CDR3 nucleotides are TGTGCCAGCAGTTTAGCCCTCGTCGGGACGACTAGCGGGAGGGCCTACGAGCAGTACTTC. Translated, it gives CASSLALVGTTSGRAYEQYF.

This chain joins TRBV27 and TRBJ2-7, with 8 positions matching TRBD1. The CDR3 extends over 14 amino acids. Germline CDR1 MNHEY, CDR2 SMNVEV (reference sequence). After removal of 5 bases from V and 2 bases from J, the junction contained 5 bases not matched to a gene. In DNA, the CDR3 is TGTGCCAGCAGTAGGACAGGGTCTACCTACGAGCAGTACTTC. This translates into CASSRTGSTYEQYF.

The chain combines TRBV5-6 with TRBJ2-7, with TRBD2 identical over 7 bases. This CDR3 spans 17 amino acids. Germline V gives CDR1 SGHDT, CDR2 YYEEEE. With 3 bases clipped from V and 6 bases from J, the junction kept 18 bases outside the gene matches. CDR3 in DNA: TGTGCCAGCAGCTCACACGGGGCGGGAGAAAAGGGGAGCGAGCAGTACTTC. Encoded protein: CASSSHGAGEKGSEQYF. Full variable domain (outside the CDR3, taken from reference TRBV5-6 and TRBJ2-7): DAGVTQSPTHLIKTRGQQVTLRCSPKSGHDTVSWYQQALGQGPQFIFQYYEEEERQRGNFPDRFSGHQFPNYSSELNVNALLLGDSALYLCASSSHGAGEKGSEQYFGPGTRLTVT.

The chain is built from TRBV5-1 and TRBJ2-5; maybe TRBD2 (6 bases). TRBJ2-7 explains the end of the DNA better; the J call may be wrong. Germline loops: CDR1 SGHRS, CDR2 YFSETQ. The CDR3 contains 13 residues. CDR3 nucleotides: TGCGCCAGCAGCTACGGGACTTTTTACGAGCAGTACTTC. This gives the protein CASSYGTFYEQYF.

The chain joins TRBV18 to TRBJ1-2; D call uncertain. There are 14 residues in the CDR3. Germline V lookup: CDR1 KGHSH, CDR2 LQKENI. Trimming pared 3 bases from V and 4 bases from J, leaving 12 bases between. DNA of the CDR3: TGTGCCAGCTCACCGCCGTCCCTAGGCTATGGCTACACCTTC. It translates to CASSPPSLGYGYTF.

The J gene is TRBJ1-5, the V gene TRBV30, with D hard to call. Germline values: CDR1 GTSNPN, CDR2 SVGIG (reference sequence). Trimming shortened V by 4 bases and J by 5 bases, and 15 bases separated the two germline ends. The CDR3 has 14 residues. The CDR3 region has the DNA TGTGCCTGGACCCTCTCTGGTGGAGATCAGCCCCAGCATTTT. Amino acids: CAWTLSGGDQPQHF.

This clone was recorded once. The V and J genes are TRBV30 and TRBJ2-7, with D possibly matching TRBD2 (6 bases). Trimming removed 5 bases from V and 9 bases from J, with 17 bases in between. The CDR3 sequence is 12 residues long. Looked up from germline, CDR1 is GTSNPN and CDR2 is SVGIG (reference sequence). CDR3 nucleotide sequence: TGTGCCTGGGCCCCGGGCCGGAGGGCGCAGTACTTC. This encodes CAWAPGRRAQYF. Full variable domain (remainder filled in from reference TRBV30 and TRBJ2-7): SQTIHQWPATLVQPVGSPLSLECTVEGTSNPNLYWYRQAAGRGLQLLFYSVGIGQISSEVPQNLSASRPQDRQFILSSKKLLLSDSGFYLCAWAPGRRAQYFGPGTRLTVT.

The chain is built from TRBV11-2 and TRBJ2-5; 12 bases align to TRBD2. The J call may be in error: the DNA end matches TRBJ2-7 better. The germline V gene has CDR1 SGHAT and CDR2 FQNNGV. CDR3 length equals 18 residues. The CDR3 nucleotides are TGTGCCAGCAGCGTAACCGGGACTAGCGGGTCCCAAGCCTACGAGCAGTACTTC. It codes for CASSVTGTSGSQAYEQYF.

The J gene is TRBJ1-1, the V gene TRBV6-5; no reliable D call. Trimming removed 7 bases at V and 2 bases at J, with 8 bases between. CDR3 length: 12 amino acids. The germline CDR1 and CDR2 sequences are MNHEY and SVGAGI. The CDR3 here is CASKAGNTEAFF. DNA for the CDR3: TGTGCCAGCAAGGCGGGAAACACTGAAGCTTTCTTT.

V is TRBV18 and J is TRBJ2-5, with 7 nucleotides matching TRBD1. The J call may not be correct, given that the DNA end is closer to TRBJ2-7. This CDR3 contains 14 residues. The V gene's germline CDR1 is KGHSH and CDR2 LQKENI. CDR3 protein: CASASGTDSYEQYF. The CDR3 nucleotides read TGTGCCAGCGCGTCCGGGACAGACTCCTACGAGCAGTACTTC.

This clone was counted between two and nine times. This chain links TRBV6-6 with TRBJ2-7, with D unresolved. Trimming pared 8 bases from V and 2 bases from J, leaving 10 bases between. CDR1 and CDR2 from the germline V gene are MNHNY and SVGAGI (reference sequence). This CDR3 is built from 12 residues. The CDR3 reads CASFQTTYEQYF. CDR3 coding DNA: TGTGCCAGCTTCCAGACAACCTACGAGCAGTACTTC.

As DNA, the CDR3 is TGTGCCAGCAGCAGGACAGGGGCTGAAAACGAGCAGTACTTC. The encoded protein is CASSRTGAENEQYF. This chain links TRBV6-6 with TRBJ2-5; 9 bases line up with TRBD1. The DNA end is a closer match to TRBJ2-7, so the J assignment may be wrong. Germline CDR1 and CDR2: MNHNY and SVGAGI (reference sequence). The CDR3 sequence is 14 residues long.

This chain joins TRBV11-2 and TRBJ1-5; TRBD1 matches 7 bases. This CDR3 region has 13 residues. CDR1 SGHAT and CDR2 FQNNGV come from the germline V gene. J lost 2 bases, V lost 7 bases, and 2 bases had no gene match. The CDR3 DNA reads as TGTGCCAGCACCGACAGGGGCAATCAGCCCCAGCATTTT. This gives the protein CASTDRGNQPQHF. Full variable domain (remainder filled in from reference TRBV11-2 and TRBJ1-5): EAGVAQSPRYKIIEKRQSVAFWCNPISGHATLYWYQQILGQGPKLLIQFQNNGVVDDSQLPKDRFSAERLKGVDSTLKIQPAKLEDSAVYLCASTDRGNQPQHFGDGTRLSIL.

This sequence joins TRBV15 and TRBJ2-1, with 9 bases lining up with TRBD2. V lost 0 bases, J lost 6 bases, and 9 bases stayed unmatched. This CDR3 has 17 amino acids. Germline V CDR1 and CDR2: LNHNV, YYDKDF (reference sequence). In DNA form, the CDR3 reads TGTGCCACCAGCAGAGATCTCGGCGATAGCGGGAGCAATGAGCAGTTCTTC. It is translated as CATSRDLGDSGSNEQFF.

The rearrangement uses TRBV9 and TRBJ2-2; D possibly corresponds to TRBD2 (6 bases). V lost 3 bases, J lost 4 bases, and 10 bases lay in between. CDR1 is SGDLS and CDR2 is YYNGEE in the germline V gene. The CDR3 has 14 residues. As DNA, the CDR3 is TGTGCCAGCAGCGCCGCGGGGTTCACCGGGGAGCTGTTTTTT. Amino acids: CASSAAGFTGELFF.

This clone was seen once. The V call is TRBV4-3, the J call TRBJ1-1, with D tentatively TRBD1 (5 bases). V shed 0 bases and J shed 5 bases, with 13 bases lying between them. The CDR3 extends over 15 amino acids. The germline V gene has CDR1 LGHNA and CDR2 YSLEER. CDR3 in DNA: TGCGCCAGCAGCCAAGATTTCCAGGGAGGAACTGAAGCTTTCTTT. As protein: CASSQDFQGGTEAFF.

V and J are TRBV6-7 and TRBJ2-5; 8 bases are a match to TRBD1. TRBV6-7 carries the ORF label, with uncertain function. Trimming removed 7 bases from V and 4 bases from J; junction bases left unmatched: 5. CDR3 length equals 13 residues. In DNA, the CDR3 is TGTGCCAGCACCGGGACAGGCGTAGAGACCCAGTACTTC. Translating gives CASTGTGVETQYF.

The chain employs TRBV12-1 and TRBJ2-4; TRBD2 was called by the table and not checked on the DNA. TRBV12-1 is shown as a pseudogene. The CDR3 contains 17 residues. CDR3: CASSFRRREGAKNIQYF. As DNA, the CDR3 is TGTGCCAGCAGCTTTCGCCGACGGGAGGGGGCCAAAAACATTCAGTACTTC.

This chain joins TRBV25-1 and TRBJ1-1; 8 bases are a match to TRBD1. Per germline, CDR1 MGHDK and CDR2 SYGVNS. CDR3 length: 15 residues. Trimming removed 1 base from V and 2 bases from J; junction bases left unmatched: 3. The CDR3 spells CASSELQGGNTEAFF. In DNA, the CDR3 is TGTGCCAGCAGTGAATTACAGGGGGGTAACACTGAAGCTTTCTTT.

The chain uses TRBV13 and TRBJ2-7; 11 bases fit TRBD1. Germline V gives CDR1 PRHDT, CDR2 FYEKMQ (reference sequence). The CDR3 consists of 16 residues. The J segment lost 1 base and the V segment lost 10 bases, leaving 12 bases of the junction unmatched. For the CDR3, the DNA is TGTGCCACCAACCCCGCCGGGACAGGGGGTTCCTACGAGCAGTACTTC. It yields the protein CATNPAGTGGSYEQYF.